The sequence of this T cell receptor beta chain was determined in a study of spatial heterogeneity in lung cancer. Study information: An average of more than ten raw reads was observed per unique TCR and UMI combination.

The time point denotes: sample taken at primary tumor resection. The donors comprised about 70 untreated early-stage non-small cell lung cancer patients. Whole RNA, which was extracted from tumor, nontumor lung tissue or frozen PBMC, was sequenced without any cell sorting. Study outcomes and limitations: Ubiquitous expanded tumor TCRs showed up in blood more at resection than follow-up.

V was clipped by 4 bases and J by 6 bases, with 21 bases between them. The CDR3 is 16 amino acids. Per the germline V gene, CDR1 is MNHEY and CDR2 is SVGAGI. TCRdb passed the 5' RACE reads through MiXCR, listing each CDR3 protein once. The sample holds some 22,000 distinct CDR3 sequences, approximately 4.7% seen once. In its sample, this clonotype was seen many times. Its antigen is currently unknown. The TCR comes from a male donor with early-stage non-small cell lung cancer. The chain uses TRBV6-5 and TRBJ1-1; D gene uncertain. Specimen: PBMCs, collected at surgery. The CDR3 loop reads CASSFRRMTLGAEAFF. Written as DNA, the CDR3 is TGTGCCAGCAGTTTCCGGCGCATGACCCTTGGCGCTGAAGCTTTCTTT.